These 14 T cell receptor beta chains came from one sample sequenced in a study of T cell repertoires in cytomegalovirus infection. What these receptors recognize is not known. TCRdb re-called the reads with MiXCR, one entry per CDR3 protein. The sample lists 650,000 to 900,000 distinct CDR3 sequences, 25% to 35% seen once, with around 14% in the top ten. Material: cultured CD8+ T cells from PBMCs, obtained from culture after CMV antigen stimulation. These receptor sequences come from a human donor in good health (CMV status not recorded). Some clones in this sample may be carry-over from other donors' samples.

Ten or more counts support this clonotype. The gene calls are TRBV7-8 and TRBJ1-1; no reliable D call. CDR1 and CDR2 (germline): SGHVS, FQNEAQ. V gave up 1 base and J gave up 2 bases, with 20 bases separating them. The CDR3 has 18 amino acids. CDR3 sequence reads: CASSLDVQAGPLNTEAFF. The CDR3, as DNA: TGTGCCAGCAGCTTAGACGTCCAAGCCGGGCCGCTAAACACTGAAGCTTTCTTT.

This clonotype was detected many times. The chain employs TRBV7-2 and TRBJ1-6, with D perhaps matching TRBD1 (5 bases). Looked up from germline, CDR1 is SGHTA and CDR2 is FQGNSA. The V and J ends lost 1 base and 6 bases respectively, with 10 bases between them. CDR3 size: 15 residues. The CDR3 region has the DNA TGTGCCAGCAGCTTAGAGCCAGGGAGTAATTCACCCCTCCACTTT. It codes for CASSLEPGSNSPLHF.

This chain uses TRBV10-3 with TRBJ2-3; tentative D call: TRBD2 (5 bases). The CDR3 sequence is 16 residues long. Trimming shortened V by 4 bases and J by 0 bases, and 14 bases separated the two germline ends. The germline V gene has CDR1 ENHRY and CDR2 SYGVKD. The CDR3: CAISGVREPSTDTQYF. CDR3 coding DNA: TGTGCCATCAGTGGGGTACGGGAACCTAGCACAGATACGCAGTATTTT.

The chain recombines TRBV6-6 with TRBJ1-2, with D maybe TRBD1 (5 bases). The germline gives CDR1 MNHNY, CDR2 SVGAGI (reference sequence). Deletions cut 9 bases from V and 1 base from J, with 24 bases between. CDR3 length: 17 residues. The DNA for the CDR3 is TGTGCCAGTAGACCCTACCCCGTAGGGGATTTTAACTATGGCTACACCTTC. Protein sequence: CASRPYPVGDFNYGYTF.

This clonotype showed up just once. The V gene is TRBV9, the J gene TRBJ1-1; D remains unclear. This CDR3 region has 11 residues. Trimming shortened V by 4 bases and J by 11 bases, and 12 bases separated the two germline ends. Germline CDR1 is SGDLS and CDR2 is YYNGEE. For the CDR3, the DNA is TGTGCCAGCAGCCCCCAGATTAGGGCTTTCTTT. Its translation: CASSPQIRAFF.

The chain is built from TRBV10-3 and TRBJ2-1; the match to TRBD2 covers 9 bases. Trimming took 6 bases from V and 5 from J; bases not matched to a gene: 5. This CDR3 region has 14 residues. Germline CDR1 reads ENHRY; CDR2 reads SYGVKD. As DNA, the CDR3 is TGTGCCATCAGGAACTCTAGCGGGGACAATGAGCAGTTCTTC. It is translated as CAIRNSSGDNEQFF.

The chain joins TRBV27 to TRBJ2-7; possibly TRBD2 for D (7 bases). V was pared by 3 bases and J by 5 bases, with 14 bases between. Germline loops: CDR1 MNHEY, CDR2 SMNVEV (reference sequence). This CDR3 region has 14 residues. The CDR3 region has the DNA TGTGCCAGCAGTTTGGGGGGGGGGCCTAACGAGCAGTACTTC. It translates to CASSLGGGPNEQYF.

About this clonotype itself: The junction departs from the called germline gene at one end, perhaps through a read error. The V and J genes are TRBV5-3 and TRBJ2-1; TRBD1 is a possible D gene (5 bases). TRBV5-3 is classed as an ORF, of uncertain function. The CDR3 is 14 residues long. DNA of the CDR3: TGTGCCAGCAGCTTGGTACAGGCAGTCGATGAGCAGTTCTTC. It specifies CASSLVQAVDEQFF.

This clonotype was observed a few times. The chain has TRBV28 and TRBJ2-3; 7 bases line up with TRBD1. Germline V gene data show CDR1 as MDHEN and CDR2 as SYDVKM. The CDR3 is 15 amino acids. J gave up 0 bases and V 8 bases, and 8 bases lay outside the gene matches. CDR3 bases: TGTGCCAGCGAGTCTTACAGGGGAAGCACAGATACGCAGTATTTT. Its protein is CASESYRGSTDTQYF.

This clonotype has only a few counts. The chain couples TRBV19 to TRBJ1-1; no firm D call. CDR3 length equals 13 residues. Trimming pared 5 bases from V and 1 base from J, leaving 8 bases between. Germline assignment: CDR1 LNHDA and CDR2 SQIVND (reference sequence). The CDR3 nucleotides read TGTGCCAGTAGTGCAAGAGGGAACACTGAAGCTTTCTTT. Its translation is CASSARGNTEAFF.

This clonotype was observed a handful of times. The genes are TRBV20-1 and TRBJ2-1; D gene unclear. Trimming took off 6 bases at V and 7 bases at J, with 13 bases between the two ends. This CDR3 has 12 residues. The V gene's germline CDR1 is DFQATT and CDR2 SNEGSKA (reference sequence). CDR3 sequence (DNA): TGCAGTGCCCCCCGGGTTTGGAATGAGCAGTTCTTC. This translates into CSAPRVWNEQFF.

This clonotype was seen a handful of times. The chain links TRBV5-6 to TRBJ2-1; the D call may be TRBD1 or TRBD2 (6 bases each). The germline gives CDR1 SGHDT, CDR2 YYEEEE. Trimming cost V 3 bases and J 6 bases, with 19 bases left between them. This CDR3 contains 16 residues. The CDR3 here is CASSSRRGAQRNEQFF. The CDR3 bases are TGTGCCAGCAGCTCACGGAGGGGGGCGCAACGCAATGAGCAGTTCTTC.

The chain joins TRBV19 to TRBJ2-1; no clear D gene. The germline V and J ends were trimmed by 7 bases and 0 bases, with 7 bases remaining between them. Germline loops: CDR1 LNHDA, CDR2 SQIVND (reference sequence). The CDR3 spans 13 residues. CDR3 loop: CASMNLSYNEQFF. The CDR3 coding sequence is TGTGCCAGTATGAACCTCTCCTACAATGAGCAGTTCTTC.

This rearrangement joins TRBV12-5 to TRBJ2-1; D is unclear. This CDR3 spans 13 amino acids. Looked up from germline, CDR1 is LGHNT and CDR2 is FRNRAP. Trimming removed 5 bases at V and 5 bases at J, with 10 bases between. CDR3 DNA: TGTGCTAGTGGTCGACACAGCGACAATGAGCAGTTCTTC. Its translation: CASGRHSDNEQFF.